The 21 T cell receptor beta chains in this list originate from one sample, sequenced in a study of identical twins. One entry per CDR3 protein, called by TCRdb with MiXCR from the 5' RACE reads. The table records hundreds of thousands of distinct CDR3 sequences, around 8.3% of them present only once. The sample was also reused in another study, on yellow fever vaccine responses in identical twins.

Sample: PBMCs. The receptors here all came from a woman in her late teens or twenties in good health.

CDR3 bases: TGTGCCAGCAGCCCGACAGGGGCGGCTCACTCGAGATATAGCAATCAGCCCCAGCATTTT. Encoded protein: CASSPTGAAHSRYSNQPQHF. This sequence joins TRBV21-1 and TRBJ1-5; the table's D call TRBD1 went unverified against the DNA. TRBV21-1 has pseudogene status. The CDR3 sequence is 20 residues long.

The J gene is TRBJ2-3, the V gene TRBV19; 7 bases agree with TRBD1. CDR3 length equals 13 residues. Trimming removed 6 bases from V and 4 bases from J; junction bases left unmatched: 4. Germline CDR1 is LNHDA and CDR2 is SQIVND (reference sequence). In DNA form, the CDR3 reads TGTGCCAGTAGATCAACAGGGGCAGATACGCAGTATTTT. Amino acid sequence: CASRSTGADTQYF.

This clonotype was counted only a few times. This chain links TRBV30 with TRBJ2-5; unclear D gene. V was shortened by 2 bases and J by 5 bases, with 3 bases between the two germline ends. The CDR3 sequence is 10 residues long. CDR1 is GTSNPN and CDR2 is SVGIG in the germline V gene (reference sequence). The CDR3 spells CAWSMETQYF. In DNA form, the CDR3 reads TGTGCCTGGAGTATGGAGACCCAGTACTTC.

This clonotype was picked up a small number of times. CDR3 nucleotide sequence: TGTGCCAGCAGTGAAGCGCTTCGGACAGGGCTTTGGTACGAGCAGTACTTC. Residues: CASSEALRTGLWYEQYF. V and J are TRBV6-1 and TRBJ2-7; 8 nucleotides align to TRBD1. This CDR3 contains 17 residues. Germline trimming cut 0 bases from V and 4 bases from J; bases unmatched to any gene: 11. The germline CDR1 and CDR2 sequences are MNHNS and SASEGT.

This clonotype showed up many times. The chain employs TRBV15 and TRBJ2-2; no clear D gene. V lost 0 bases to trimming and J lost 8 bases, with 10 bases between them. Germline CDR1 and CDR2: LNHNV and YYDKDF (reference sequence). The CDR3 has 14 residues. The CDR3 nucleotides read TGTGCCACCAGCAGAGATAGTCTGGCGGGGGAGCTGTTTTTT. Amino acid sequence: CATSRDSLAGELFF.

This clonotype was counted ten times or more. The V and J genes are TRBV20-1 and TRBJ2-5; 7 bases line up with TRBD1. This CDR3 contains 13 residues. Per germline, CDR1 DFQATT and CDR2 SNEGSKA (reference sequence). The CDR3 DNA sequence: TGCAGCCCACGGACAGGAAACCAAGAGACCCAGTACTTC. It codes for CSPRTGNQETQYF.

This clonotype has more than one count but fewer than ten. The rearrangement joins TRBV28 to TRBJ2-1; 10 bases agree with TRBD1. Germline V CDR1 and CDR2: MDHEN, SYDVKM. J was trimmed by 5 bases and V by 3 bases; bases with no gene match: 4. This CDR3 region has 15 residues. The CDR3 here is CASSLGTGVHNEQFF. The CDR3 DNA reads TGTGCCAGCAGTTTGGGGACAGGGGTGCACAATGAGCAGTTCTTC.

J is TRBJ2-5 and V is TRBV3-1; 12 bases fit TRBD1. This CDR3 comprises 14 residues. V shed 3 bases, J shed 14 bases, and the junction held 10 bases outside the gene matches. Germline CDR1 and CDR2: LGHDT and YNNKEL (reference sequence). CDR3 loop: CASSHGTGGRWPYF. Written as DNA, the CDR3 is TGTGCCAGCAGCCACGGGACAGGGGGCAGGTGGCCTTACTTC.

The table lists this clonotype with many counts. The CDR3, as DNA: TGCAGCGTTGTGCGGTGGGGAGATACGCAGTATTTT. It codes for CSVVRWGDTQYF. The chain joins TRBV29-1 to TRBJ2-3; D gene ambiguous. CDR1 and CDR2 (germline): SQVTM, ANQGSEA. The ends were cut back, 4 bases at V and 5 bases at J, with 10 bases in the middle. The CDR3 extends over 12 amino acids.

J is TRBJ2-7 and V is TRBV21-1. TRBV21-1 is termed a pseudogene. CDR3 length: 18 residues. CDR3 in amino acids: CASRYRHVNNHGPYEQYF. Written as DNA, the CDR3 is TGTGCCAGCAGGTATCGGCACGTCAATAACCATGGCCCCTACGAGCAGTACTTC.

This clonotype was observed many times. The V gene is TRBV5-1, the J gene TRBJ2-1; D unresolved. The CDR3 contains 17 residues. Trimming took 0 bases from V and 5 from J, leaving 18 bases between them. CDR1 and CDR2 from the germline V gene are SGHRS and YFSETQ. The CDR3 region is CASSLDPRPTPNNEQFF. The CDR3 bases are TGCGCCAGCAGCTTGGATCCCCGACCCACTCCTAACAATGAGCAGTTCTTC.

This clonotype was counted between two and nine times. The CDR3 DNA reads as TGTGCCAGCTCACCAATCCGAGAGACCCAGTACTTC. Translated, it gives CASSPIRETQYF. The J gene is TRBJ2-5, the V gene TRBV18; no firm D call. Germline-derived CDR1 and CDR2 are KGHSH and LQKENI. This CDR3 contains 12 residues. V lost 2 bases and J 4 bases, leaving 5 bases between the germline ends.

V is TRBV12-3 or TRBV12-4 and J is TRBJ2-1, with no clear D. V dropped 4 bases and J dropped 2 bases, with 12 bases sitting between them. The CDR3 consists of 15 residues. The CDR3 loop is CASSYRSDPYNEQFF. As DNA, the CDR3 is TGTGCCAGCAGTTACCGGAGCGACCCCTACAATGAGCAGTTCTTC.

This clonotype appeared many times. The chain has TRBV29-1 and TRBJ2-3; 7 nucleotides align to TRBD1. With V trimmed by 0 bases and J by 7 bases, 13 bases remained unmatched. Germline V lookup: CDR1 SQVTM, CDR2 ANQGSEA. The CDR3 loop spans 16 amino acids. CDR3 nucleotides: TGCAGCGTTGAAGATCCGGGTAGGGGGCCCTTTTATACGCAGTATTTT. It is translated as CSVEDPGRGPFYTQYF.

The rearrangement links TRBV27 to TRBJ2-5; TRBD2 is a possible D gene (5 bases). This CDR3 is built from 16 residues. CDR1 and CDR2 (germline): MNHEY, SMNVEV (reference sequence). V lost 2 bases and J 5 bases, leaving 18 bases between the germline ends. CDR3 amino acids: CASSLVGQPRGETQYF. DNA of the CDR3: TGTGCCAGCAGTTTAGTCGGGCAGCCGCGAGGGGAGACCCAGTACTTC.

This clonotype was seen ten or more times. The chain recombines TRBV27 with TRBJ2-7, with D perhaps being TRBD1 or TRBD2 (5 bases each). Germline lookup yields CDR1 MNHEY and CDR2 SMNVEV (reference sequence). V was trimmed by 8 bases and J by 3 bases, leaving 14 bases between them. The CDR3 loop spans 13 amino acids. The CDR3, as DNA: TGTGCCAGCTCCTCCGGGACGGGCTACGAGCAGTACTTC. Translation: CASSSGTGYEQYF.

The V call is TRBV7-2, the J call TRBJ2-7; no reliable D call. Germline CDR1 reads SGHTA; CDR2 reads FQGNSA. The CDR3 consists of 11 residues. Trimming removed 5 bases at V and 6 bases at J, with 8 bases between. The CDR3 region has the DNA TGTGCCAGCAGCCCCAGTTCCGAGCAGTACTTC. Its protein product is CASSPSSEQYF.

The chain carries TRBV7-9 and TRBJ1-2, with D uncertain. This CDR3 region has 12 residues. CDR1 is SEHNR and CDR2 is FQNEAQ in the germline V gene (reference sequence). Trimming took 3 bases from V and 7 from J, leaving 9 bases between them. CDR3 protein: CASSFIVPGYTF. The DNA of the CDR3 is TGTGCCAGCAGCTTCATCGTTCCTGGCTACACCTTC.

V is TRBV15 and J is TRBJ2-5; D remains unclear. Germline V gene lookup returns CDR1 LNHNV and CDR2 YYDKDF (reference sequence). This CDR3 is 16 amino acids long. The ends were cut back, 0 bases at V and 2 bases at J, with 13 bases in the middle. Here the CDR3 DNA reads TGTGCCACCAGCAGAGATTCGAGACGGATGCAAGAGACCCAGTACTTC. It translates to CATSRDSRRMQETQYF.

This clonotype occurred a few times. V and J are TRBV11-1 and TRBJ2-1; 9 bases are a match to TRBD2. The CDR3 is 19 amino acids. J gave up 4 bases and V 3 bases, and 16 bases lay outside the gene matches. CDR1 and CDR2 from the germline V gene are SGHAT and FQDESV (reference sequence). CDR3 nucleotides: TGTGCCAGCAGCTTTGGGGTAGCGGGGGAACAACCTCTATACAATGAGCAGTTCTTC. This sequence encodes CASSFGVAGEQPLYNEQFF. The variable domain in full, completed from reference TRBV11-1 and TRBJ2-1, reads EAEVAQSPRYKITEKSQAVAFWCDPISGHATLYWYRQILGQGPELLVQFQDESVVDDSQLPKDRFSAERLKGVDSTLKIQPAELGDSAMYLCASSFGVAGEQPLYNEQFFGPGTRLTVL.

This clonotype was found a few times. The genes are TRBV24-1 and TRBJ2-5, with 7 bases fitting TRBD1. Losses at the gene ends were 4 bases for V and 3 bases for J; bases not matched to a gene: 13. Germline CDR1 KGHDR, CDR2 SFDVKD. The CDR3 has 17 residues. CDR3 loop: CATSEPRQGRAKETQYF. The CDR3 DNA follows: TGTGCCACCAGTGAACCCAGACAGGGAAGAGCTAAAGAGACCCAGTACTTC.